These 27 T cell receptor beta chains were all obtained from the same sample, sequenced in a study of CD8 T cells in Susac syndrome (dated by TCRdb to the late 2010s). The library was made by the immunoSEQ multiplex PCR assay. RNA was extracted using the RNeasy kit, and roughly 0.5 to 1 microgram was reverse transcribed with random hexamers. TCRdb reprocessed the public reads (quality trimming at Q25 with fastp, clone calling with MiXCR) and kept in-frame beta chains. Rows with one shared CDR3 protein collapse into an entry with the most common genes and DNA. A total of 330,000 or so distinct CDR3 sequences appear in this sample, 65% to 90% of them only once. 0.2% to 0.25% of the sample lies in the top ten. Specimen: CD8+ T cells from PBMCs. These receptors came from a human donor with multiple sclerosis.

This chain connects TRBV2 to TRBJ2-3; D may be TRBD2 (6 bases). Germline assignment: CDR1 SNHLY and CDR2 FYNNEI. Trimming shortened V by 1 base and J by 2 bases, and 10 bases separated the two germline ends. CDR3 size: 15 residues. The CDR3 bases are TGTGCCAGCAGTGAAGGGACTACAGTCACAGATACGCAGTATTTT. Translation: CASSEGTTVTDTQYF.

The chain employs TRBV5-1 and TRBJ2-2; D ambiguous. The CDR3 spans 14 residues. The germline gives CDR1 SGHRS, CDR2 YFSETQ. The V end was cut by 4 bases, the J end by 7 bases, with 14 bases between. The CDR3 DNA follows: TGCGCCAGCAGCGCCCTACTATGGGGCGGGGAGCTGTTTTTT. Amino acids: CASSALLWGGELFF. The full variable domain, rest sourced from reference TRBV5-1 and TRBJ2-2, is KAGVTQTPRYLIKTRGQQVTLSCSPISGHRSVSWYQQTPGQGLQFLFEYFSETQRNKGNFPGRFSGRQFSNSRSEMNVSTLELGDSALYLCASSALLWGGELFFGEGSRLTVL.

V and J are TRBV4-3 and TRBJ1-6; tentative D call: TRBD1 (6 bases). The CDR3 has 14 residues. The germline V gene encodes CDR1 LGHNA and CDR2 YSLEER. Trimming took 1 base from V and 10 from J, leaving 11 bases between them. For the CDR3, the DNA is TGCGCCAGCAGCCAAGTGCAGGGGAACTCACCCCTCCACTTT. Its protein is CASSQVQGNSPLHF.

The V and J genes are TRBV7-3 and TRBJ2-2; TRBD1 aligns across 9 bases. This CDR3 is 16 amino acids long. V was pared by 6 bases and J by 7 bases, with 12 bases of the junction left unmatched. CDR1 is SGHTA and CDR2 is FQGTGA in the germline V gene. The CDR3 here is CASSKVARTGDGELFF. Here the CDR3 DNA reads TGTGCCAGCAGTAAAGTTGCCCGGACAGGGGACGGGGAGCTGTTTTTT.

V and J are TRBV4-3 and TRBJ2-7; D assignment may be TRBD1 or TRBD2 (5 bases each). V was clipped by 0 bases and J by 2 bases, with 14 bases between them. In germline, CDR1 is LGHNA, CDR2 YSLEER. The CDR3 loop spans 16 amino acids. The chain's CDR3 is CASSQDTGTLPYEQYF. The CDR3 bases are TGCGCCAGCAGCCAAGATACCGGGACCCTACCCTACGAGCAGTACTTC.

This clonotype was counted a few times. This sequence joins TRBV6-2 or TRBV6-3 and TRBJ2-7; no firm D call. CDR3 length: 12 amino acids. V shed 4 bases and J shed 4 bases, with 8 bases lying between them. In germline, CDR1 is MNHEY, CDR2 SVGEGT. The CDR3 bases are TGTGCCAGCAGTTCCATTTGGTACGAGCAGTACTTC. Translating gives CASSSIWYEQYF.

The chain carries TRBV28 and TRBJ2-6; 7 bases fit TRBD1. Germline CDR1 is MDHEN and CDR2 is SYDVKM. CDR3 size: 15 residues. V was pared by 5 bases and J by 0 bases, with 1 base of the junction left unmatched. CDR3 in amino acids: CASSHRGSGANVLTF. CDR3 bases: TGTGCCAGCAGTCACAGGGGCTCTGGGGCCAACGTCCTGACTTTC.

The CDR3 DNA follows: TGTGCCAGCAGCTTAGGGACAGGGGGCTCGTGGACTGAAGCTTTCTTT. It yields the protein CASSLGTGGSWTEAFF. The rearrangement links TRBV11-2 to TRBJ1-1; 11 bases match TRBD1. The CDR3 totals 16 residues. V shed 1 base, J shed 5 bases, and the junction held 6 bases outside the gene matches. The germline V gene encodes CDR1 SGHAT and CDR2 FQNNGV.

The J gene is TRBJ1-1, the V gene TRBV4-3; D is ambiguous. The germline CDR1 and CDR2 sequences are LGHNA and YSLEER. The CDR3 contains 14 residues. V gave up 4 bases and J gave up 1 base, with 10 bases separating them. CDR3 region: CASSLDLTNTEAFF. CDR3 coding DNA: TGCGCCAGCAGCCTGGACCTTACGAACACTGAAGCTTTCTTT.

The chain uses TRBV28 and TRBJ2-3, with D possibly called TRBD1 or TRBD2 (5 bases each). CDR3 size: 15 residues. Deletions cut 2 bases from V and 1 base from J, with 10 bases between. Germline CDR1 reads MDHEN; CDR2 reads SYDVKM. CDR3 sequence: CASSLEGLGTDTQYF. The DNA for the CDR3 is TGTGCCAGCAGTTTAGAGGGGCTCGGCACAGATACGCAGTATTTT.

The CDR3 DNA is TGCAGTGCTAGAGATCTTACAGGGGGCAGGGACTATGGCTACACCTTC. This gives the protein CSARDLTGGRDYGYTF. V usage is TRBV20-1 and J usage is TRBJ1-2, with 9 bases identical to TRBD1. CDR1 is DFQATT and CDR2 is SNEGSKA in the germline V gene (reference sequence). J gave up 3 bases and V 0 bases, and 8 bases lay outside the gene matches. The CDR3 is 16 residues long.

The rearrangement links TRBV6-2 or TRBV6-3 to TRBJ1-1; tentative D call: TRBD1 (5 bases). V lost 0 bases, J lost 2 bases, and 13 bases lay in between. The CDR3 is 16 amino acids. CDR1 and CDR2 from the germline V gene are MNHEY and SVGEGT. The CDR3 DNA follows: TGTGCCAGCAGTTACTCCACCGCGGGGGATAACACTGAAGCTTTCTTT. This translates into CASSYSTAGDNTEAFF.

In regard to this clonotype: An end of the junction differs from the germline gene, which may be a read error. The chain joins TRBV7-9 to TRBJ1-2, with unresolved D. Germline-derived CDR1 and CDR2 are SEHNR and FQNEAQ (reference sequence). The CDR3 length is 13 residues. CDR3 nucleotides: TGTGCCAGCACCCCGAAGAGTAACCATGGCTACACCTTC. Translated: CASTPKSNHGYTF.

The rearrangement links TRBV10-3 to TRBJ1-4; possible D gene TRBD1, 5 bases. This CDR3 is built from 16 residues. The germline CDR1 and CDR2 sequences are ENHRY and SYGVKD. V lost 6 bases, J lost 3 bases, and 17 bases lay in between. This CDR3 reads CAISDFRDGPNEKLFF. The CDR3 DNA reads as TGTGCCATCAGCGATTTCCGGGACGGCCCTAATGAAAAACTGTTTTTT.

The gene calls are TRBV28 and TRBJ2-7; a weak D match, TRBD1 (6 bases). V was shortened by 9 bases and J by 5 bases, with 14 bases between the two germline ends. The CDR3 runs 12 residues. Germline V gives CDR1 MDHEN, CDR2 SYDVKM. CDR3 residues: CASRRGIHEQYF. CDR3 nucleotides: TGTGCCAGTCGCAGGGGCATACACGAGCAGTACTTC.

The J gene is TRBJ2-1, the V gene TRBV20-1, with a weak D call TRBD2 (6 bases). CDR1 and CDR2 (germline): DFQATT, SNEGSKA (reference sequence). The CDR3 is made up of 14 amino acids. V gave up 0 bases and J gave up 0 bases, with 6 bases separating them. This CDR3 is CSARELASYNEQFF. CDR3 DNA: TGCAGTGCTAGAGAACTAGCCTCCTACAATGAGCAGTTCTTC.

This chain links TRBV6-5 with TRBJ2-7; 14 bases fit TRBD2. Germline CDR1 and CDR2: MNHEY and SVGAGI. This CDR3 is built from 18 residues. V gave up 4 bases and J gave up 0 bases; unmatched junction bases: 8. DNA for the CDR3: TGTGCCAGCAGTTTTGAGACTAGCGGGAGGGCTTTCTCCTACGAGCAGTACTTC. It encodes CASSFETSGRAFSYEQYF.

In its sample, this clonotype was seen once. The chain's CDR3 is CASSESDQWETQYF. CDR3 nucleotides: TGCGCCAGCAGCGAGTCGGACCAATGGGAGACCCAGTACTTC. The rearrangement uses TRBV4-3 and TRBJ2-5; no clear D. CDR1 is LGHNA, CDR2 YSLEER, per germline. The CDR3 covers 14 residues. Trimming left V 5 bases short and J 5 bases short, with 15 bases between.

V is TRBV7-9 and J is TRBJ2-1; D is undetermined. The CDR3 has 12 residues. V lost 0 bases and J lost 5, with 2 bases in between. Germline lookup yields CDR1 SEHNR and CDR2 FQNEAQ (reference sequence). DNA of the CDR3: TGTGCCAGCAGCTTAGCCCACAATGAGCAGTTCTTC. It is translated as CASSLAHNEQFF. Looking up the rest from reference TRBV7-9 and TRBJ2-1 gives the full variable domain: DTGVSQNPRHKITKRGQNVTFRCDPISEHNRLYWYRQTLGQGPEFLTYFQNEAQLEKSRLLSDRFSAERPKGSFSTLEIQRTEQGDSAMYLCASSLAHNEQFFGPGTRLTVL.

The chain links TRBV6-5 to TRBJ2-2; D possibly uses TRBD1 or TRBD2 (5 bases each). The CDR3 has 16 amino acids. Germline V CDR1 and CDR2: MNHEY, SVGAGI. Trimming stripped 2 bases from V and 5 bases from J, with 15 bases between. CDR3 region: CASSYLILGATGELFF. Written as DNA, the CDR3 is TGTGCCAGCAGTTACCTGATCCTCGGGGCGACCGGGGAGCTGTTTTTT.

About this clonotype itself: Germline and junction disagree at one end, which may indicate a read error. This chain uses TRBV30 with TRBJ2-7, with unresolved D. Germline lookup yields CDR1 GTSNPN and CDR2 SVGIG (reference sequence). The CDR3 length is 11 residues. The DNA of the CDR3 is TGTGCCTGGGGTGTGGGTTACGAGCAGTACTTC. Amino acid sequence: CAWGVGYEQYF.

CDR3 DNA: TGTGCCAGCAACCCCGGAATCCCAAGCTCCTACAATGAGCAGTTCTTC. Encoded protein: CASNPGIPSSYNEQFF. The chain uses TRBV12-3 or TRBV12-4 and TRBJ2-1; the D is unclear. The ends were cut back, 7 bases at V and 0 bases at J, with 16 bases in the middle. The length of the CDR3 is 16 residues.

This clonotype was seen just once. The chain has TRBV28 and TRBJ2-7; the match to TRBD2 covers 9 bases. The CDR3 is 17 amino acids. Germline assignment: CDR1 MDHEN and CDR2 SYDVKM. Trimming cost V 3 bases and J 7 bases; bases outside gene matches: 16. The CDR3 spells CASSFRIAGEGASEQYF. CDR3 DNA sequence: TGTGCCAGCAGTTTTCGGATAGCGGGAGAGGGTGCGTCAGAGCAGTACTTC.

The rearrangement uses TRBV7-9 and TRBJ2-1; 10 bases are shared with TRBD2. The CDR3 consists of 16 residues. Germline-derived CDR1 and CDR2 are SEHNR and FQNEAQ (reference sequence). V was pared by 5 bases and J by 4 bases, with 8 bases of the junction left unmatched. This CDR3 reads CASSPSSSGRYNEQFF. The CDR3 DNA sequence: TGTGCCAGCAGCCCGTCCTCTAGCGGGAGATACAATGAGCAGTTCTTC.

V is TRBV19 and J is TRBJ2-7, with TRBD1 identical over 8 bases. Germline CDR1 LNHDA, CDR2 SQIVND (reference sequence). CDR3 length: 14 amino acids. V dropped 3 bases and J dropped 5; count of bases not matched to a gene: 6. For the CDR3, the DNA is TGTGCCAGTAGTATTTTTGGGACAGGCGACGAGCAGTACTTC. It is translated as CASSIFGTGDEQYF.

This chain links TRBV27 with TRBJ2-4; TRBD1 might be the D (6 bases). CDR3 length: 13 residues. Looked up from germline, CDR1 is MNHEY and CDR2 is SMNVEV (reference sequence). Between the trimmed V and J ends, which lost 3 bases and 7 bases, there was a span of 10 bases. Here the CDR3 reads CASSFAGANIQYF. For the CDR3, the DNA is TGTGCCAGCAGTTTTGCAGGGGCGAACATTCAGTACTTC.

The rearrangement uses TRBV27 and TRBJ2-1; D not certain. V was shortened by 4 bases and J by 1 base, with 14 bases between the two germline ends. The CDR3 sequence is 16 residues long. Germline V gene sequence: CDR1 MNHEY, CDR2 SMNVEV (reference sequence). In nucleotides, the CDR3 is TGTGCCAGCAGTTCCGGACCCAAAGGGTCCTACAATGAGCAGTTCTTC. Translation: CASSSGPKGSYNEQFF.